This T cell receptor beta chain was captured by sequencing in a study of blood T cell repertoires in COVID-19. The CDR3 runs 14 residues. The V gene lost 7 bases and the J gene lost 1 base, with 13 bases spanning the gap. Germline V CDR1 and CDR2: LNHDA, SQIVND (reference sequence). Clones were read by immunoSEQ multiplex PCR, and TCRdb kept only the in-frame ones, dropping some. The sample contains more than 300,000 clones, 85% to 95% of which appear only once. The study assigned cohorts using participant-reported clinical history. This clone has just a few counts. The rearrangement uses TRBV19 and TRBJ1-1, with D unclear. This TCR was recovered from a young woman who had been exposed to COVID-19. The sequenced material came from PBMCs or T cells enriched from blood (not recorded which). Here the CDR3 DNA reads TGTGCCAGTACCCACCGGGGTAGGAACACTGAAGCTTTCTTT. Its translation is CASTHRGRNTEAFF.